This T cell receptor (beta chain) was recorded in a study of blood T cell repertoires in COVID-19. The V gene end was trimmed by 9 bases and the J gene end by 0 bases; junction bases not matched to a gene: 8. Germline V CDR1 and CDR2: LNHDA, SQIVND (reference sequence). CDR3 size: 16 residues. In the authors' methods: For nucleated cells, counts were estimated from reference gene primer amplification. Profiling relied on immunoSEQ multiplex PCR, and the TCRdb table lists in-frame clones only, not all of them. The V and J calls and clone size were taken over from that table, and D and trimming were inferred from the DNA. The sample lists about 440,000 clones, approximately 90% occurring once. The table lists this clone with a count of one.

The source of this sequence is a woman aged 45-59 years with COVID-19, enrolled during active disease. Specimen: peripheral blood. J is TRBJ2-6 and V is TRBV19; TRBD1 agrees at 7 bases. CDR3: CASNDRDRSGANVLTF. CDR3 sequence (DNA): TGTGCCAGCAACGACAGGGACCGCTCTGGGGCCAACGTCCTGACTTTC.